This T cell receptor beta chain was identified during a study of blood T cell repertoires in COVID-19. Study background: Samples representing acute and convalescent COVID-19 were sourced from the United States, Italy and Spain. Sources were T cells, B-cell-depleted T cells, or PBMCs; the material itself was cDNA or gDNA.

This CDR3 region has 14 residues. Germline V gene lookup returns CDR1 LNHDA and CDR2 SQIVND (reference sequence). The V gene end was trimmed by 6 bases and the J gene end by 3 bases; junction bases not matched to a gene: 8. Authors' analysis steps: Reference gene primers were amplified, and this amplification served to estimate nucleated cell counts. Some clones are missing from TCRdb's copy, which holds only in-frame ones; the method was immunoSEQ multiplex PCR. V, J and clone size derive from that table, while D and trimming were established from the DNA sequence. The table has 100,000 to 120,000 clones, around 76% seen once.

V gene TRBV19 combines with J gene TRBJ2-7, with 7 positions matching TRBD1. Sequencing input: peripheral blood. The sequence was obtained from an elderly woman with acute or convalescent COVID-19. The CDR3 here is CASRSKGDSYEQYF. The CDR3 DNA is TGTGCCAGTAGATCAAAGGGGGACAGCTACGAGCAGTACTTC. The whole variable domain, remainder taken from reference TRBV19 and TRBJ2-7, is DGGITQSPKYLFRKEGQNVTLSCEQNLNHDAMYWYRQDPGQGLRLIYYSQIVNDFQKGDIAEGYSVSREKKESFPLTVTSAQKNPTAFYLCASRSKGDSYEQYFGPGTRLTVT.